The rows below give T cell receptor beta chains drawn from one sample of a study of cytomegalovirus exposure and HLA in healthy donors. Assay used: immunoSEQ multiplex PCR; TCRdb lists only in-frame clones, some missing. The table lists some 83,000 clones, 65% to 80% of them singletons. The sample was PBMCs. The receptors here all came from a man in his 60s in good health and CMV-seronegative. Both conserved end residues are part of each CDR3. The D gene is left open where the match is weak. The size entry is marked missing in some rows and otherwise reads once, few, many or a size class.

d_call	clone_size	v_call	j_call	cdr3_nt	cdr3_aa
TRBD1	-	TRBV10-3	TRBJ1-6	TGTGCCATCAGTGCCGGGACAGATGATTCACCCCTCCACTTT	CAISAGTDDSPLHF
-	-	TRBV18	TRBJ1-1	TGTGCCAGCTCACCCCGAGCAGGGGAGGGTGAAGCTTTCTTT	CASSPRAGEGEAFF
TRBD1	-	TRBV19	TRBJ1-5	TGTGCCAGTAGTCTGGGACAGGGATGGGAAATTGGTCAGCCCCAGCATTTT	CASSLGQGWEIGQPQHF
TRBD1	-	TRBV9	TRBJ2-3	TGTGCCAGCAGCCCGCCTAGGGGACAGAACACAGATACGCAGTATTTT	CASSPPRGQNTDTQYF
-	-	TRBV4-2	TRBJ1-5	TGTGCCAGCAGCCTTTCGCAGGGGATTGGGGTCAATCAGCCCCAGCATTTT	CASSLSQGIGVNQPQHF
TRBD1	-	TRBV6-4	TRBJ2-4	TGTGCCAGCAGTGCAAGGGACAGGGGCGGCCCAAAAAACATTCAGTACTTC	CASSARDRGGPKNIQYF
TRBD1	-	TRBV7-2	TRBJ2-7	TGTGCCAGCAGCTGGACAGGGGGCGCCTACGAGCAGTACTTC	CASSWTGGAYEQYF
-	few	TRBV6-5	TRBJ1-1	TGTGCCAGCAGTTTAGTGTGGGGGCCTGAAGCTTTCTTT	CASSLVWGPEAFF
-	-	TRBV27	TRBJ1-1	TGTGCCAGCAGTTTCGCGTCGAACACTGAAGCTTTCTTT	CASSFASNTEAFF
-	-	TRBV4-2	TRBJ1-5	TGTGCCAGCAGCCAAGATATACAGGACGGCTATCAGCCCCAGCATTTT	CASSQDIQDGYQPQHF
TRBD1	-	TRBV6-1	TRBJ1-1	TGTGCCAGCAGGAAAGAACAGGGGGTCGCAGGTACTGCTTTCTTT	CASRKEQGVAGTAFF
TRBD1	-	TRBV6-6	TRBJ1-3	TGTGCCAGCAGTTACGGGACAGCAAGTATTGGAAACACCATATATTTT	CASSYGTASIGNTIYF
TRBD2	few	TRBV7-3	TRBJ2-5	TGTGCCAGCAGCCCCGCTCGCGGGGGGGAGACCCAGTACTTC	CASSPARGGETQYF
-	once	TRBV7-6	TRBJ2-5	TGTGCCAGCAGCTTCCCCCTGGAGGAGACCCAGTACTTC	CASSFPLEETQYF
TRBD2	-	TRBV5-6	TRBJ2-3	TGTGCCAGCAGCTCCCGGGACTACACGCAAGATACGCAGTATTTT	CASSSRDYTQDTQYF
TRBD1	-	TRBV9	TRBJ2-3	TGTGCCAGCAGTTTAAAACCGGGACAGGGGATGGATACGCAGTATTTT	CASSLKPGQGMDTQYF
-	-	TRBV5-4	TRBJ1-4	TGTGCCAGCAGCTTGGTGGGGAGCGAAAAACTGTTTTTT	CASSLVGSEKLFF
-	-	TRBV12-2	TRBJ2-5	TGTGCAAGTCGTCACGATTTACCGGGACTAGAAAGAGAGACCCAGTACTTC	CASRHDLPGLERETQYF
TRBD1	-	TRBV7-9	TRBJ1-2	TGTTCCAGCAGCTTCCAGGGGGCGCATGGCTACACCTTC	CSSSFQGAHGYTF
-	few	TRBV5-6	TRBJ2-6	TGTGCCAGCAGCTTGCCAGGGCCCTCTGGGGCCAACGTCCTGACTTTC	CASSLPGPSGANVLTF
-	-	TRBV5-1	TRBJ1-1	TGCGCCAGCAGCGGGGGAACAGGGCTGAACACTGAAGCTTTCTTT	CASSGGTGLNTEAFF
TRBD1	-	TRBV7-9	TRBJ2-7	TGTTCCAGCAGCTTAGAAGGGACAGGGGCCCGAGGAGACGAGCAGTACTTC	CSSSLEGTGARGDEQYF
TRBD1	-	TRBV9	TRBJ1-4	TGTGCCAGCAGCCCCCGGGACAGCCTAAATGAAAAACTGTTTTTT	CASSPRDSLNEKLFF
TRBD1	-	TRBV10-3	TRBJ2-3	TGTGCCAACGGACAGGGAGAGACAGATACGCAGTATTTT	CANGQGETDTQYF
-	once	TRBV5-1	TRBJ2-7	TGCGCCAGCAGCCCCCGTTCGGGCGGGGCCTCCTACGAGCAGTACTTC	CASSPRSGGASYEQYF